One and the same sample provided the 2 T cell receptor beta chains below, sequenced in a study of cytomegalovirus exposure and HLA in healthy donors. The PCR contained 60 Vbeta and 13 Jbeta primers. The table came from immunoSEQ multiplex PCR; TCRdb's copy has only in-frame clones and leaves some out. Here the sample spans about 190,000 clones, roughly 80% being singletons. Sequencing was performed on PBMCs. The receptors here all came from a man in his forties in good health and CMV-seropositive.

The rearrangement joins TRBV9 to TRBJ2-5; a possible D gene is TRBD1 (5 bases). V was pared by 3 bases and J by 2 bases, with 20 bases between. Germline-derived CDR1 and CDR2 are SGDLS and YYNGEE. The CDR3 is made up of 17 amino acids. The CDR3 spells CASSGQGAKGKQETQYF. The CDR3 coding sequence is TGTGCCAGCAGCGGACAAGGGGCAAAGGGTAAACAAGAGACCCAGTACTTC. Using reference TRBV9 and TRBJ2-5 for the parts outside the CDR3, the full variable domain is DSGVTQTPKHLITATGQRVTLRCSPRSGDLSVYWYQQSLDQGLQFLIQYYNGEERAKGNILERFSAQQFPDLHSELNLSSLELGDSALYFCASSGQGAKGKQETQYFGPGTRLLVL.

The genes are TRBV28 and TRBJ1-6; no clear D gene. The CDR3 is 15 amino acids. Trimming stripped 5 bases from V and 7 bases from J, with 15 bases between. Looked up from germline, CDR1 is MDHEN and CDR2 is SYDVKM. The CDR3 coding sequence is TGTGCCAGCAGTCCCGACCGGTCGGGGAATTCACCCCTCCACTTT. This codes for CASSPDRSGNSPLHF.